This T cell receptor beta chain appears in the sequencing data of a study of CD8 T cells in Susac syndrome (dated by TCRdb to the late 2010s). About the full investigation: Among the sequenced Susac syndrome patients, 5 or 6 had clinically active disease and roughly eight were in clinical remission. At blood withdrawal, Susac syndrome patients were either therapy-naive, taking corticosteroids (in some cases with IVIg as well), or taking IVIg alone. Whether CD8+ T cell activation and differentiation in Susac syndrome was antigen driven was tested using repertoire sequencing. The study compared CD8+ T cell repertoire clonality among approximately twelve healthy donors, about 14 Susac syndrome patients and roughly 16 multiple sclerosis patients. The paper as a whole reports these results and caveats: The study acknowledged that relatively few individuals were included in the TCR sequencing and HLA analysis. Looking at Susac-specific public clones, the researchers identified some 15 in the total CD8+ repertoire and four or five in the CD8+ TEMRA repertoire. Clonal expansion was seen in Susac syndrome CD8+ repertoires, peaking in CD8+ TEMRA cells and being greater in clinically active patients than in remitting ones.

RNA was extracted with the RNeasy kit and roughly 0.45 to 1 ug was reverse transcribed using random hexamers. TCR beta CDR3 regions were amplified with the immunoSEQ multiplex PCR assay covering 54 Vbeta and 13 Jbeta segments. To correct PCR amplification bias, a synthetic template baseline was used for both primer optimization and computational correction. Concerning the study's data processing: Reads were annotated to V, D and J genes per IMGT and analyzed with immunoSEQ Analyzer, keeping only productive sequences. To calculate clonality, Shannon entropy was normalized by log2 of the number of productive unique sequences and then subtracted from one. Public and private clones were assessed among the 100 most prevalent clones of each patient and control. Susac-specific clones were defined as absent from healthy and MS cohorts, about 1,100 published viral clones and other ImmuneACCESS disease sequences. The public reads were run again by TCRdb, first through fastp at Q25 and then through MiXCR, and only productive beta chains were kept. All rows with the same CDR3 protein become a single entry with the most common DNA and genes. These V and J calls are TCRdb output, not the study's own analysis. This sample has 84,000 or so distinct CDR3 sequences in its table, and approximately 93% of those were observed once. The ten most abundant clones make up roughly 0.97% of the sample.

Peripheral blood CD8+ and CD4+ T cells from healthy donors, Susac syndrome patients and multiple sclerosis patients were profiled by high-throughput TCR beta sequencing. Recently defined diagnostic criteria for definite or probable disease were met by the Susac syndrome patients. CD8+ TEMRA cells were enriched by FACS, while bulk CD8+ and CD4+ T cells were purified by magnetic negative isolation. Blood was drawn into EDTA tubes, processed within 24 hours, and PBMCs were isolated by density gradient centrifugation. PBMCs destined for TCR sequencing were cryopreserved in liquid nitrogen and later thawed in a 37 °C water bath. The sorted or isolated CD4+, CD8+ and CD8+ TEMRA cells had a purity of 90% or higher. The CDR3 has 13 amino acids, counting the end cysteine and phenylalanine. The only DNA kept is the CDR3, 39 bases in frame from the first base. V is pared back by 0 bases and J by 4 bases, with 6 bases lying between the germline termini. CDR1 SQVTM and CDR2 ANQGSEA were looked up in the germline V gene.

With regard to this clonotype: Its antigen remains undetermined. Base qualities are not at hand, and no much larger clone is one base apart.

This chain is built from TRBV29-1 and TRBJ2-2, with no confidently assigned D gene. This TCR was sampled from a human donor with Susac syndrome. Specimen: CD8+ T cells from PBMCs. The DNA is as follows: TGCAGCGTTGAAGATGGCGGCACCGGGGAGCTGTTTTTT. It specifies CSVEDGGTGELFF.